The 18 T cell receptor beta chains below all came from one sample that was sequenced in a study of shared clonotypes between healthy human individuals. Only in-frame clones appear in the TCRdb table, and some are missing; sequencing was by immunoSEQ multiplex PCR. The sample lists 2 million to 2.5 million clones; 92% were seen once. Specimen: naive CD4+ T cells from PBMCs. Subset of the sample: CD45RA+ positively selected. Every receptor here comes from a man between 18 and 29 years old in good health. Some clones in this sample may be carry-over from other donors' samples.

V gene TRBV4-1 combines with J gene TRBJ2-3; no clear D gene. V shed 4 bases and J shed 6 bases, with 11 bases lying between them. CDR3 size: 13 residues. Germline lookup yields CDR1 MGHRA and CDR2 YSYEKL. The CDR3 here is CASSPQPRDTQYF. The CDR3 DNA sequence: TGCGCCAGCAGCCCACAGCCAAGGGATACGCAGTATTTT.

This clone was counted only a few times. The sample holds other DNA sequences that translate to the same CDR3. The genes are TRBV5-1 and TRBJ2-7; D is unclear. Germline values: CDR1 SGHRS, CDR2 YFSETQ. V gave up 0 bases and J gave up 2 bases, with 3 bases separating them. The CDR3 is made up of 12 amino acids. The CDR3 is CASSLDTYEQYF. The CDR3, as DNA: TGCGCCAGCAGCTTGGACACCTACGAGCAGTACTTC. Looking up the rest from reference TRBV5-1 and TRBJ2-7 gives the full variable domain: KAGVTQTPRYLIKTRGQQVTLSCSPISGHRSVSWYQQTPGQGLQFLFEYFSETQRNKGNFPGRFSGRQFSNSRSEMNVSTLELGDSALYLCASSLDTYEQYFGPGTRLTVT.

The rearrangement uses TRBV28 and TRBJ1-1; D not resolved. CDR1 is MDHEN and CDR2 is SYDVKM in the germline V gene. Trimming stripped 6 bases from V and 3 bases from J, with 8 bases between. The CDR3 is 12 residues long. CDR3 region: CASRSGDTEAFF. CDR3 in DNA: TGTGCCAGCAGGTCCGGGGACACTGAAGCTTTCTTT.

The chain joins TRBV7-3 to TRBJ2-1; no clear D. This CDR3 has 14 amino acids. V lost 1 base and J lost 8, with 12 bases in between. The germline gives CDR1 SGHTA, CDR2 FQGTGA. The DNA for the CDR3 is TGTGCCAGCAGCTTAATTGATTCCGGCGATGAGCAGTTCTTC. Amino acid sequence: CASSLIDSGDEQFF.

This chain links TRBV6-1 with TRBJ1-1, with D tentatively TRBD1 (5 bases). The germline V and J ends were trimmed by 2 bases and 8 bases, with 18 bases remaining between them. From germline, CDR1 is MNHNS and CDR2 SASEGT. This CDR3 is 15 amino acids long. The CDR3 sequence is CASSESLGAFGEAFF. The CDR3 bases are TGTGCCAGCAGTGAAAGTTTAGGGGCGTTCGGGGAAGCTTTCTTT.

This chain uses TRBV11-3 with TRBJ2-1; TRBD1 matches 9 bases. The CDR3 totals 16 residues. Looked up from germline, CDR1 is SGHNT and CDR2 is YENEEA. J was trimmed by 2 bases and V by 1 base; bases with no gene match: 3. CDR3 nucleotides: TGTGCCAGCAGCTTAGGCCGGGACAGGGCCTACAATGAGCAGTTCTTC. Translating gives CASSLGRDRAYNEQFF.

The chain uses TRBV6-1 and TRBJ2-4; the D call may be TRBD1 or TRBD2 (5 bases each). This CDR3 is built from 15 residues. Trimming stripped 7 bases from V and 0 bases from J, with 13 bases between. CDR1 MNHNS and CDR2 SASEGT come from the germline V gene. Here the CDR3 reads CASTGHYLAKNIQYF. CDR3 nucleotides: TGTGCCAGCACGGGGCATTACCTAGCCAAAAACATTCAGTACTTC.

The V and J genes are TRBV5-1 and TRBJ2-2; D might be TRBD1 (6 bases). Per the germline V gene, CDR1 is SGHRS and CDR2 is YFSETQ. There are 16 residues in the CDR3. The germline V and J ends were trimmed by 1 base and 4 bases, with 14 bases remaining between them. CDR3 residues: CASSLLALQGTGELFF. The CDR3 DNA follows: TGCGCCAGCAGCTTGCTAGCTCTACAGGGCACCGGGGAGCTGTTTTTT.

This rearrangement joins TRBV6-6 to TRBJ2-5, with D possibly called TRBD1 or TRBD2 (6 bases each). CDR1 is MNHNY and CDR2 is SVGAGI in the germline V gene (reference sequence). The length of the CDR3 is 13 residues. V was clipped by 8 bases and J by 5 bases, with 15 bases between them. CDR3: CASALSGAETQYF. The CDR3 region has the DNA TGTGCCAGCGCCTTATCGGGGGCGGAGACCCAGTACTTC.

The chain employs TRBV6-5 and TRBJ1-1; TRBD1 agrees at 7 bases. Germline V gene sequence: CDR1 MNHEY, CDR2 SVGAGI. Germline trimming cut 2 bases from V and 2 bases from J; bases unmatched to any gene: 5. This CDR3 comprises 15 residues. The CDR3 here is CASSYDDRANTEAFF. CDR3 bases: TGTGCCAGCAGTTACGACGACAGGGCTAACACTGAAGCTTTCTTT.

Turning to this clone: This same CDR3 is encoded by further DNA sequences in the sample. The chain recombines TRBV18 with TRBJ2-6; TRBD1 matches at 7 bases. The CDR3 sequence is 15 residues long. CDR1 is KGHSH and CDR2 is LQKENI in the germline V gene. Trimming at V came to 6 bases and at J to 2 bases, leaving 4 bases not matched to a gene. The DNA of the CDR3 is TGTGCCAGCTCGCCCGACAGGGCTGGGGCCAACGTCCTGACTTTC. Protein product: CASSPDRAGANVLTF.

A remark on this clone: Within the sample, other DNA sequences also encode this same CDR3. The V and J genes are TRBV7-2 and TRBJ2-7, with D perhaps TRBD1 (5 bases). V dropped 1 base and J dropped 2 bases, with 9 bases sitting between them. CDR1 and CDR2 from the germline V gene are SGHTA and FQGNSA. CDR3 length: 14 amino acids. The CDR3 loop is CASSLGGRTYEQYF. The DNA of the CDR3 is TGTGCCAGCAGCTTAGGGGGCCGAACCTACGAGCAGTACTTC. The full variable domain, completed using reference TRBV7-2 and TRBJ2-7, is GAGVSQSPSNKVTEKGKDVELRCDPISGHTALYWYRQSLGQGLEFLIYFQGNSAPDKSGLPSDRFSAERTGGSVSTLTIQRTQQEDSAVYLCASSLGGRTYEQYFGPGTRLTVT.

The rearrangement links TRBV9 to TRBJ1-1; perhaps TRBD1 as D (5 bases). The CDR3 is 14 amino acids. Germline V gives CDR1 SGDLS, CDR2 YYNGEE. Trimming took off 2 bases at V and 4 bases at J, with 12 bases between the two ends. As DNA, the CDR3 is TGTGCCAGCAGCGTTGAGGGGTTTACCACTGAAGCTTTCTTT. This sequence encodes CASSVEGFTTEAFF.

This clone was seen just once. This chain links TRBV7-9 with TRBJ2-1; 12 bases are shared with TRBD2. The V segment lost 1 base and the J segment 8 bases; nucleotides outside the gene matches: 6. The CDR3 sequence is 16 residues long. In germline, CDR1 is SEHNR, CDR2 FQNEAQ (reference sequence). CDR3 sequence reads: CASSLGTSGILDEQFF. In DNA, the CDR3 is TGTGCCAGCAGCTTAGGGACTAGCGGGATTTTAGATGAGCAGTTCTTC.

The chain joins TRBV6-6 to TRBJ2-7, with 8 positions matching TRBD2. CDR1 and CDR2 from the germline V gene are MNHNY and SVGAGI (reference sequence). The J segment lost 2 bases and the V segment lost 7 bases, leaving 7 bases of the junction unmatched. The CDR3 length is 14 residues. The CDR3 bases are TGTGCCAGCAATATAGCGGGATCTACCTACGAGCAGTACTTC. This translates into CASNIAGSTYEQYF.

This clone has only one observation. The chain has TRBV30 and TRBJ1-3, with a weak D call TRBD1 (5 bases). The CDR3 runs to 15 residues. CDR1 is GTSNPN, CDR2 SVGIG, per germline (reference sequence). Trimming pared 2 bases from V and 1 base from J, leaving 12 bases between. For the CDR3, the DNA is TGTGCCTGGAGTCCGCCCAGGGTGTCTGGAAACACCATATATTTT. It encodes CAWSPPRVSGNTIYF. Supplemented by reference TRBV30 and TRBJ1-3, the full variable domain reads SQTIHQWPATLVQPVGSPLSLECTVEGTSNPNLYWYRQAAGRGLQLLFYSVGIGQISSEVPQNLSASRPQDRQFILSSKKLLLSDSGFYLCAWSPPRVSGNTIYFGEGSWLTVV.

As regards this clone: This sample includes further DNA sequences coding for the same CDR3. The rearrangement joins TRBV11-3 to TRBJ2-3, with D hard to call. CDR1 and CDR2 from the germline V gene are SGHNT and YENEEA. Trimming removed 1 base at V and 5 bases at J, with 4 bases between. The CDR3 loop spans 12 amino acids. DNA of the CDR3: TGTGCCAGCAGCTTAGGGGGAGATACGCAGTATTTT. It codes for CASSLGGDTQYF.

The chain carries TRBV5-1 and TRBJ2-7; TRBD2 aligns across 11 bases. Looked up from germline, CDR1 is SGHRS and CDR2 is YFSETQ. The ends lost 1 base at V and 6 bases at J; junction bases unmatched: 3. CDR3 length equals 14 residues. The CDR3 DNA follows: TGCGCCAGCAGCTTGTACGGACTAGCGGGCGAGCAGTACTTC. As protein: CASSLYGLAGEQYF.